Following are 23 T cell receptor beta chains from one sample sequenced in a study of CD8+ T cells in alopecia areata. Sample treatment: oral pan-JAK inhibitor, 5-10 mg twice daily. cDNA serving as the sequencing template came from extracted, reverse transcribed RNA. The repertoire was sequenced with immunoSEQ multiplex PCR; TCRdb's copy has only in-frame clones and lacks some. There are approximately 210,000 clones in the sample; approximately 60% occur only once, and approximately 3.3% lies in the top ten. Material: CD4+ T cells sorted from blood, obtained at week 4, from a patient treated with tofacitinib. Receptor source: a human donor with alopecia areata.

The V and J genes are TRBV28 and TRBJ2-2; 7 bases agree with TRBD2. Per germline, CDR1 MDHEN and CDR2 SYDVKM. V dropped 7 bases and J dropped 5; count of bases not matched to a gene: 1. The CDR3 sequence is 12 residues long. CDR3 sequence reads: CASTRGTGELFF. DNA for the CDR3: TGTGCCAGCACGCGGGGGACCGGGGAGCTGTTTTTT.

This clone has a handful of counts. The chain carries TRBV9 and TRBJ1-5; D unresolved. There are 14 residues in the CDR3. Trimming left V 0 bases short and J 2 bases short, with 6 bases between. Germline values: CDR1 SGDLS, CDR2 YYNGEE. DNA of the CDR3: TGTGCCAGCAGCGTAGACATGGGCAATCAGCCCCAGCATTTT. Amino acid sequence: CASSVDMGNQPQHF.

This clone was counted a few times. The genes are TRBV4-1 and TRBJ2-5; D possibly corresponds to TRBD2 (6 bases). This CDR3 region has 13 residues. V lost 0 bases, J lost 13 bases, and 15 bases lay in between. In germline, CDR1 is MGHRA, CDR2 YSYEKL. CDR3 protein: CASSQDGGTNRYF. As DNA, the CDR3 is TGCGCCAGCAGCCAAGATGGCGGGACCAACCGGTACTTC.

V and J are TRBV5-6 and TRBJ2-1, with 12 bases aligning to TRBD2. Unmatched junction bases numbered 2, after V lost 2 bases and J lost 2 bases. The CDR3 consists of 16 residues. CDR1 and CDR2 (germline): SGHDT, YYEEEE. The CDR3 coding sequence is TGTGCCAGCAGCTTTCTAGCGGGGGGGACCTACAATGAGCAGTTCTTC. This sequence encodes CASSFLAGGTYNEQFF.

The genes are TRBV29-1 and TRBJ1-3; D is undetermined. This CDR3 region has 13 residues. V was trimmed by 4 bases and J by 0 bases, leaving 7 bases between them. Per germline, CDR1 SQVTM and CDR2 ANQGSEA. The DNA for the CDR3 is TGCAGCGTTGCGACCCTCTCTGGAAACACCATATATTTT. Encoded protein: CSVATLSGNTIYF.

The chain combines TRBV6-5 with TRBJ2-5; 12 bases fit TRBD1. Germline trimming cut 5 bases from V and 4 bases from J; bases unmatched to any gene: 5. This CDR3 contains 15 residues. Germline loops: CDR1 MNHEY, CDR2 SVGAGI. CDR3 protein: CASSVGTGGVETQYF. In DNA, the CDR3 is TGTGCCAGCAGTGTTGGGACAGGGGGCGTAGAGACCCAGTACTTC.

The chain employs TRBV5-4 and TRBJ2-1, with D hard to call. This CDR3 comprises 15 residues. V was shortened by 4 bases and J by 0 bases, with 11 bases between the two germline ends. The V gene's germline CDR1 is SGHNT and CDR2 YYREEE (reference sequence). The CDR3 DNA is TGTGCCAGCAGCGAATCGACGAGCTCCTACAATGAGCAGTTCTTC. Amino acid sequence: CASSESTSSYNEQFF.

V is TRBV20-1 and J is TRBJ1-2; D remains ambiguous. Germline V lookup: CDR1 DFQATT, CDR2 SNEGSKA (reference sequence). Trimming left V 7 bases short and J 8 bases short, with 14 bases between. This CDR3 is built from 11 residues. CDR3: CSGEVLGGYTF. The CDR3 region has the DNA TGCAGTGGCGAGGTCCTGGGGGGCTACACCTTC.

This clone was seen a few times. The J gene is TRBJ1-6, the V gene TRBV7-2; maybe TRBD1 (6 bases). The V end was cut by 5 bases, the J end by 8 bases, with 16 bases between. This CDR3 comprises 15 residues. CDR1 SGHTA and CDR2 FQGNSA come from the germline V gene. The CDR3 bases are TGTGCCAGCAGCCCGGGGACACGAAGGGATTCACCCCTCCACTTT. It specifies CASSPGTRRDSPLHF.

CDR3 nucleotides: TGTGCCAGCAGCGTAGGGGGCTCGCAAGAGACCCAGTACTTC. This translates into CASSVGGSQETQYF. The rearrangement uses TRBV9 and TRBJ2-5; possible D gene TRBD1, 5 bases. Germline values: CDR1 SGDLS, CDR2 YYNGEE. The ends were cut back, 0 bases at V and 2 bases at J, with 8 bases in the middle. The CDR3 consists of 14 residues.

This clone was counted between two and nine times. V is TRBV5-1 and J is TRBJ2-1, with D perhaps TRBD2 (6 bases). The V gene lost 2 bases and the J gene lost 6 bases, with 15 bases spanning the gap. Germline assignment: CDR1 SGHRS and CDR2 YFSETQ. CDR3 length equals 15 residues. The CDR3 nucleotides are TGCGCCAGCAGCTTACTAGCTGGGAGGTCCAATGAGCAGTTCTTC. Translation: CASSLLAGRSNEQFF.

About this clone: The same CDR3 can be traced to other DNA sequences in this sample. V usage is TRBV29-1 and J usage is TRBJ2-7; D is undetermined. The CDR3 has 11 amino acids. The germline V gene encodes CDR1 SQVTM and CDR2 ANQGSEA. V was pared by 1 base and J by 1 base, with 2 bases between. CDR3: CSVEGSYEQYF. CDR3 in DNA: TGCAGCGTTGAAGGATCCTACGAGCAGTACTTC.

The rearrangement links TRBV7-2 to TRBJ1-5, with D perhaps TRBD1 (6 bases). Germline loops: CDR1 SGHTA, CDR2 FQGNSA. The V and J ends lost 3 bases and 3 bases respectively, with 9 bases between them. The CDR3 has 14 residues. The CDR3 DNA follows: TGTGCCAGCAGCTTGACAGGCCCCAATCAGCCCCAGCATTTT. It is translated as CASSLTGPNQPQHF.

CDR3 sequence (DNA): TGTGCCAGCACACGTGGTAGCGGGGGCCTGGAGACCCAGTACTTC. Its protein is CASTRGSGGLETQYF. The chain employs TRBV11-2 and TRBJ2-5; 9 bases match TRBD2. The CDR3 sequence is 15 residues long. Germline CDR1 and CDR2: SGHAT and FQNNGV. The ends lost 7 bases at V and 5 bases at J; junction bases unmatched: 11.

In the case of this clone: In the same sample, other DNA sequences code for this CDR3. Here the CDR3 DNA reads TGTGCCTGGAGTGTACCAGGGTCAGAGACCCAGTACTTC. This sequence encodes CAWSVPGSETQYF. The chain recombines TRBV30 with TRBJ2-5, with D perhaps matching TRBD1 (5 bases). Trimming took 0 bases from V and 4 from J, leaving 9 bases between them. The CDR3 runs 13 residues. The V gene's germline CDR1 is GTSNPN and CDR2 SVGIG (reference sequence).

In its sample, this clone was seen a few times. J is TRBJ2-5 and V is TRBV6-6; D remains unclear. The CDR3 extends over 13 amino acids. Trimming took off 2 bases at V and 3 bases at J, with 7 bases between the two ends. Per the germline V gene, CDR1 is MNHNY and CDR2 is SVGAGI (reference sequence). DNA of the CDR3: TGTGCCAGCAGTTACGGGCAGAAAGAGACCCAGTACTTC. This encodes CASSYGQKETQYF.

The chain carries TRBV11-2 and TRBJ1-2, with D perhaps matching TRBD1 (6 bases). The CDR3 contains 13 residues. The germline V and J ends were trimmed by 5 bases and 2 bases, with 9 bases remaining between them. The germline V gene encodes CDR1 SGHAT and CDR2 FQNNGV. CDR3 DNA: TGTGCCAGCAGCCCCCAGGGGAACTATGGCTACACCTTC. It codes for CASSPQGNYGYTF.

The CDR3: CSAPRAYEQYF. CDR3 nucleotide sequence: TGCAGTGCCCCGCGAGCCTACGAGCAGTACTTC. The chain employs TRBV20-1 and TRBJ2-7, with D hard to call. Trimming cost V 6 bases and J 2 bases, with 8 bases left between them. Germline values: CDR1 DFQATT, CDR2 SNEGSKA (reference sequence). CDR3 length: 11 amino acids.

This clone was seen a few times. The rearrangement joins TRBV28 to TRBJ1-5; D might be TRBD1 (5 bases). The germline CDR1 and CDR2 sequences are MDHEN and SYDVKM. This CDR3 contains 13 residues. V lost 5 bases and J lost 6, with 11 bases in between. The DNA of the CDR3 is TGTGCCAGCAGTGTGACAGACAGTCAGCCCCAGCATTTT. This sequence encodes CASSVTDSQPQHF.

The chain links TRBV30 to TRBJ1-6; D gene uncertain. Trimming took 3 bases from V and 0 from J, leaving 9 bases between them. Germline V gene sequence: CDR1 GTSNPN, CDR2 SVGIG (reference sequence). This CDR3 has 15 residues. CDR3 DNA sequence: TGTGCCTGGAGGGCCGGAGTCTCCTATAATTCACCCCTCCACTTT. It specifies CAWRAGVSYNSPLHF. Using reference TRBV30 and TRBJ1-6 for the parts outside the CDR3, the full variable domain is SQTIHQWPATLVQPVGSPLSLECTVEGTSNPNLYWYRQAAGRGLQLLFYSVGIGQISSEVPQNLSASRPQDRQFILSSKKLLLSDSGFYLCAWRAGVSYNSPLHFGNGTRLTVT.

The chain combines TRBV29-1 with TRBJ2-7; TRBD2 aligns across 7 bases. The CDR3 covers 12 residues. Trimming removed 6 bases from V and 0 bases from J; junction bases left unmatched: 2. CDR1 and CDR2 (germline): SQVTM, ANQGSEA. The CDR3: CSVGGTSYEQYF. The CDR3 region has the DNA TGCAGCGTGGGAGGGACCTCCTACGAGCAGTACTTC.

The rearrangement links TRBV30 to TRBJ1-1; D uncertain. CDR3 length equals 14 residues. CDR1 and CDR2 (germline): GTSNPN, SVGIG (reference sequence). Trimming stripped 4 bases from V and 5 bases from J, with 17 bases between. CDR3 coding DNA: TGTGCCTGGACCCCTTTAGTAAAAACGACTGAAGCTTTCTTT. Translating it yields CAWTPLVKTTEAFF.

The gene calls are TRBV6-1 and TRBJ1-6; 9 positions match TRBD1. V was pared by 4 bases and J by 9 bases, with 4 bases of the junction left unmatched. Germline values: CDR1 MNHNS, CDR2 SASEGT. CDR3 length equals 14 residues. The CDR3 nucleotides are TGTGCCAGCAGTGTGGACAGGGGTCGTTCACCCCTCCACTTT. Its translation is CASSVDRGRSPLHF.